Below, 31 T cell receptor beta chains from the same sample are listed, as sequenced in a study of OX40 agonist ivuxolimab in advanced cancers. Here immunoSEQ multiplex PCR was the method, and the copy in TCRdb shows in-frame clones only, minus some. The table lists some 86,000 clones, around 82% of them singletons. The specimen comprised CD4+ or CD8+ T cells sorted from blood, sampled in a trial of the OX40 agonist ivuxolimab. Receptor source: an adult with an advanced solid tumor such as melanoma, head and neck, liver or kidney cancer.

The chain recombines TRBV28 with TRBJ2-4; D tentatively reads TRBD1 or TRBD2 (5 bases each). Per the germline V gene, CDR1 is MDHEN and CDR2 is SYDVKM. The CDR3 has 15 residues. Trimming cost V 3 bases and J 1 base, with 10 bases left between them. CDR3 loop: CASSFEGKAKNIQYF. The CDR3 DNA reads TGTGCCAGCAGTTTTGAGGGGAAGGCCAAAAACATTCAGTACTTC.

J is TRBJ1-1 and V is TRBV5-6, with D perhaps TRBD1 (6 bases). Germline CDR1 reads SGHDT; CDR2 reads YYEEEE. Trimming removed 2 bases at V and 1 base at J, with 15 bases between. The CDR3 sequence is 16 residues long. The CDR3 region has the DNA TGTGCCAGCAGCTTTGGTTCGGGGGCGAGGAACACTGAAGCTTTCTTT. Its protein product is CASSFGSGARNTEAFF. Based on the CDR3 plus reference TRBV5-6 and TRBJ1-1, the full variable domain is DAGVTQSPTHLIKTRGQQVTLRCSPKSGHDTVSWYQQALGQGPQFIFQYYEEEERQRGNFPDRFSGHQFPNYSSELNVNALLLGDSALYLCASSFGSGARNTEAFFGQGTRLTVV.

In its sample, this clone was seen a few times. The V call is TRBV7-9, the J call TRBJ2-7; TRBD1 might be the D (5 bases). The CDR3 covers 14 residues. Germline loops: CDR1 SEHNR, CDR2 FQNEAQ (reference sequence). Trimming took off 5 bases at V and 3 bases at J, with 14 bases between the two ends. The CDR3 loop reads CASSPWGRDYEQYF. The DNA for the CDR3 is TGTGCCAGCAGCCCCTGGGGCAGGGACTACGAGCAGTACTTC. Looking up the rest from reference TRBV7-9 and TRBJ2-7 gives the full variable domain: DTGVSQNPRHKITKRGQNVTFRCDPISEHNRLYWYRQTLGQGPEFLTYFQNEAQLEKSRLLSDRFSAERPKGSFSTLEIQRTEQGDSAMYLCASSPWGRDYEQYFGPGTRLTVT.

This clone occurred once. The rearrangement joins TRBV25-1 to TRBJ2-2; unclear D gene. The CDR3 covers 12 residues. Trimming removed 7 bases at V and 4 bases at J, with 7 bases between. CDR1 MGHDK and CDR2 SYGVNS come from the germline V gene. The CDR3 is CASKGRTGELFF. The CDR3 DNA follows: TGTGCCAGCAAAGGACGCACCGGGGAGCTGTTTTTT.

The CDR3 DNA reads TGTGCCAGCAGTGGGGGTGTAGATACGCAGTATTTT. Its translation: CASSGGVDTQYF. V is TRBV6-5 and J is TRBJ2-3; D assignment may be TRBD1 or TRBD2 (5 bases each). CDR1 is MNHEY, CDR2 SVGAGI, per germline. The CDR3 spans 12 residues. Trimming took 5 bases from V and 5 from J, leaving 8 bases between them.

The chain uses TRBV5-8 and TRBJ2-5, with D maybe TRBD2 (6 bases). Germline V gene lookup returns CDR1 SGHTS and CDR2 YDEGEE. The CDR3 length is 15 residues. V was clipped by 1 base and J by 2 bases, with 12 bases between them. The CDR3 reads CASSLSGGSQETQYF. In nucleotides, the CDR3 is TGTGCCAGCAGCTTGTCCGGGGGATCACAAGAGACCCAGTACTTC.

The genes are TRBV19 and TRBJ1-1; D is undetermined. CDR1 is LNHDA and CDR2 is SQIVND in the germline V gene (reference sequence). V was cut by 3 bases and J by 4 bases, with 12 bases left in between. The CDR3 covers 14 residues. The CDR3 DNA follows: TGTGCCAGTAGTATCGGACGGTCGGTCACTGAAGCTTTCTTT. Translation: CASSIGRSVTEAFF.

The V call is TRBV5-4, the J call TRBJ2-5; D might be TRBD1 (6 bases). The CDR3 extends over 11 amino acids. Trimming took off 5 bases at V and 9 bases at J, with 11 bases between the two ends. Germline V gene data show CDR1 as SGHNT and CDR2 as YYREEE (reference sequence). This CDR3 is CASREKGAQYF. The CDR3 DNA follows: TGTGCCAGCAGAGAAAAGGGGGCCCAGTACTTC.

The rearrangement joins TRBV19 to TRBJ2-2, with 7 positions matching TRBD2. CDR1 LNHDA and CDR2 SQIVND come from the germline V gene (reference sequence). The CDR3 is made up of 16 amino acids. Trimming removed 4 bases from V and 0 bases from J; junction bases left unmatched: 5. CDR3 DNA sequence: TGTGCCAGTAGTACACCGGGACTATCGAACACCGGGGAGCTGTTTTTT. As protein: CASSTPGLSNTGELFF. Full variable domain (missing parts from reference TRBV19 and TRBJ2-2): DGGITQSPKYLFRKEGQNVTLSCEQNLNHDAMYWYRQDPGQGLRLIYYSQIVNDFQKGDIAEGYSVSREKKESFPLTVTSAQKNPTAFYLCASSTPGLSNTGELFFGEGSRLTVL.

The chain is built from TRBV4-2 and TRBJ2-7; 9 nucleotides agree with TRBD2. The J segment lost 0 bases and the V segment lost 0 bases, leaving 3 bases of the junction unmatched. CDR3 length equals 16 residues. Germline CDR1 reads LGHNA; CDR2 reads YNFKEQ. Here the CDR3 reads CASSQEGSGSSYEQYF. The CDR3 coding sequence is TGTGCCAGCAGCCAAGAGGGTAGCGGGAGCTCCTACGAGCAGTACTTC.

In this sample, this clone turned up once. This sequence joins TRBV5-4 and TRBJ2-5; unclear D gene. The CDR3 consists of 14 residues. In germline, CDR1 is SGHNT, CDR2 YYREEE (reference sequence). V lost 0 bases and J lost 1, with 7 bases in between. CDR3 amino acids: CASSLAASQETQYF. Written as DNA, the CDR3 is TGTGCCAGCAGCTTGGCGGCAAGCCAAGAGACCCAGTACTTC.

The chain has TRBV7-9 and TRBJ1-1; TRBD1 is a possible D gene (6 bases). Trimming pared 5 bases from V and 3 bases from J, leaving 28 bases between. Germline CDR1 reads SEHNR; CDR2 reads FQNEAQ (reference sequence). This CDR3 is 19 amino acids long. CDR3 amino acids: CASSDAGTTYGTIYTEAFF. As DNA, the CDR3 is TGTGCCAGCAGCGACGCCGGGACAACTTATGGGACTATCTACACTGAAGCTTTCTTT.

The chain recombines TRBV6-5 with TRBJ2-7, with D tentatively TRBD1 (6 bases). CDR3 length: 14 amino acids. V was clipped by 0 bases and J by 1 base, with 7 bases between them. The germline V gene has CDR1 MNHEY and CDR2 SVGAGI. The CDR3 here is CASSYSRGSYEQYF. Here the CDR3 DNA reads TGTGCCAGCAGTTACTCGAGGGGGTCCTACGAGCAGTACTTC.

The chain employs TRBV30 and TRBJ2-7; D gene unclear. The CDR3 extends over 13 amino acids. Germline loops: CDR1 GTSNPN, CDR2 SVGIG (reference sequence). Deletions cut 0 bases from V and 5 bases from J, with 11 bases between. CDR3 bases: TGTGCCTGGAGTGTAACAGTATTCCACGAGCAGTACTTC. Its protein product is CAWSVTVFHEQYF.

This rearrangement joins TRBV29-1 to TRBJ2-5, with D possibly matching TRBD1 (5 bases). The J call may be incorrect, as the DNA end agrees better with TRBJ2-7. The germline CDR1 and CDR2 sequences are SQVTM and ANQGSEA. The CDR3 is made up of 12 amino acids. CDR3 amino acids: CSVVQVPYEQYF. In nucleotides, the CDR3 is TGCAGCGTCGTACAGGTTCCCTACGAGCAGTACTTC.

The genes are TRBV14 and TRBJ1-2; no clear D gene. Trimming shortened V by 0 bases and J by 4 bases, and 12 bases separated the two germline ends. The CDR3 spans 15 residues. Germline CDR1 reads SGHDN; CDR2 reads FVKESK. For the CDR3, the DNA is TGTGCCAGCAGCCAAGATGTAAGGGCACCCTATGGCTACACCTTC. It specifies CASSQDVRAPYGYTF.

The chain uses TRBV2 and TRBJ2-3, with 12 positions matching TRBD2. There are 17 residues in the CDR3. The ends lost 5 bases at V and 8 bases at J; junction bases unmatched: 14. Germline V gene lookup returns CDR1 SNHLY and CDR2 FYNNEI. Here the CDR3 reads CASSPNLGLAGQGTQYF. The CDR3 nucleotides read TGTGCCAGCAGTCCCAACCTCGGACTAGCGGGACAAGGTACGCAGTATTTT.

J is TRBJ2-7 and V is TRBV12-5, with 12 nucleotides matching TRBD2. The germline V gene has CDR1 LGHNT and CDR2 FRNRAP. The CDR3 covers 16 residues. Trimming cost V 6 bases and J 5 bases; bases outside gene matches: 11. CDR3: CASGPYLAGGPHEQYF. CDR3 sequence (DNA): TGTGCTAGTGGACCCTACCTAGCGGGAGGGCCCCACGAGCAGTACTTC.

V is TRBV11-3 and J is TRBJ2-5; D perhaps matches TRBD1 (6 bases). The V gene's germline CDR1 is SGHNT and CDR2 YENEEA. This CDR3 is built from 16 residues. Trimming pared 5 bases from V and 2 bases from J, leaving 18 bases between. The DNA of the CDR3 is TGTGCCAGCAGCCCCCGGGGACACCGGAGTCAAGAGACCCAGTACTTC. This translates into CASSPRGHRSQETQYF. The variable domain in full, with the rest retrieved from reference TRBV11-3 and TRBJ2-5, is EAGVVQSPRYKIIEKKQPVAFWCNPISGHNTLYWYLQNLGQGPELLIRYENEEAVDDSQLPKDRFSAERLKGVDSTLKIQPAELGDSAVYLCASSPRGHRSQETQYFGPGTRLLVL.

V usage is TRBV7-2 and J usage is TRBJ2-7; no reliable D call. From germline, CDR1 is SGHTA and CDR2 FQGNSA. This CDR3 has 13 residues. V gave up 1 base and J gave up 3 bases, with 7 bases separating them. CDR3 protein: CASSLGRSYEQYF. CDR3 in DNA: TGTGCCAGCAGCTTAGGACGGAGCTACGAGCAGTACTTC.

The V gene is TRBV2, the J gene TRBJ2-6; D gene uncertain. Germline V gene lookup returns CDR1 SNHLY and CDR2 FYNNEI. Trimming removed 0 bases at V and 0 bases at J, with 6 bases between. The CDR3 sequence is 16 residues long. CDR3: CASSEARTSGANVLTF. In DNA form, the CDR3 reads TGTGCCAGCAGTGAAGCTCGGACCTCTGGGGCCAACGTCCTGACTTTC.

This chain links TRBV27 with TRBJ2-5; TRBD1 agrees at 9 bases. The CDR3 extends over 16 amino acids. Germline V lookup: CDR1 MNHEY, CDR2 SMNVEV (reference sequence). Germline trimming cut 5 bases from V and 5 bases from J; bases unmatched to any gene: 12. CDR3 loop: CASSLLGQGGRETQYF. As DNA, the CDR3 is TGTGCCAGCAGTCTGCTGGGACAGGGAGGGCGGGAGACCCAGTACTTC.

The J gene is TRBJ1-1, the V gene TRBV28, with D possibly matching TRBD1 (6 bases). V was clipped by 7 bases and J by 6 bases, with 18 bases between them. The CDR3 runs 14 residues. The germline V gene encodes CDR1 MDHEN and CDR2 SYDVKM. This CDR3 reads CASIPGWGGPEAFF. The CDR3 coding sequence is TGTGCCAGCATCCCCGGTTGGGGGGGCCCTGAAGCTTTCTTT. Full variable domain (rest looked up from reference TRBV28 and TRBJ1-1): DVKVTQSSRYLVKRTGEKVFLECVQDMDHENMFWYRQDPGLGLRLIYFSYDVKMKEKGDIPEGYSVSREKKERFSLILESASTNQTSMYLCASIPGWGGPEAFFGQGTRLTVV.

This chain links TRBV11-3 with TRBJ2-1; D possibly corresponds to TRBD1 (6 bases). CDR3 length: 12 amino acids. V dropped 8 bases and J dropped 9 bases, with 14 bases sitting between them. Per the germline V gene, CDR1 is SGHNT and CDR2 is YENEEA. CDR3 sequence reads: CASGRGLGEQFF. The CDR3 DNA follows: TGTGCCAGCGGCAGGGGTTTAGGTGAGCAGTTCTTC.

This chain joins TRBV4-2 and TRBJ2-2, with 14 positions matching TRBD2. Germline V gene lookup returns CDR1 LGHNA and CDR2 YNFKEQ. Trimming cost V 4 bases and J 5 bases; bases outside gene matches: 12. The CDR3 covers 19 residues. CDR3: CASSPRTSGRFRGTGELFF. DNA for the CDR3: TGTGCCAGCAGCCCCAGGACTAGCGGGAGGTTTAGGGGGACCGGGGAGCTGTTTTTT.

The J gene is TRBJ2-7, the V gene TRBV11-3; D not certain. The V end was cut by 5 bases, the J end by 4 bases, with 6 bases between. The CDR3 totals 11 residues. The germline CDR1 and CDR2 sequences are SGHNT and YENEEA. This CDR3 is CASSRDYEQYF. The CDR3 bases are TGTGCCAGCAGCAGGGATTACGAGCAGTACTTC.

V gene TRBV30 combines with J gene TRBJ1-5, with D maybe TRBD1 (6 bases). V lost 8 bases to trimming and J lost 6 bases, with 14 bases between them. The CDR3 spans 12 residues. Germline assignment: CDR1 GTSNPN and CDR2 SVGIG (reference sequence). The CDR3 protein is CAAERGGQPQHF. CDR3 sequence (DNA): TGTGCCGCCGAGAGGGGGGGTCAGCCCCAGCATTTT.

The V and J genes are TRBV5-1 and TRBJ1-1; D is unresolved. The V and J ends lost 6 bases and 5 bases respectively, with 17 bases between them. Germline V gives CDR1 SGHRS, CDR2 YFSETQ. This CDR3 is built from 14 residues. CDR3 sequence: CASMAGAGQTEAFF. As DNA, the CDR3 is TGCGCCAGCATGGCGGGAGCGGGTCAGACTGAAGCTTTCTTT.

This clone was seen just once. CDR3 nucleotide sequence: TGTGCCTGGAGCGGTGGGGCCAACGTCCTGACTTTC. This sequence encodes CAWSGGANVLTF. The chain joins TRBV30 to TRBJ2-6; no reliable D call. V was shortened by 3 bases and J by 3 bases, with 3 bases between the two germline ends. This CDR3 contains 12 residues. Germline CDR1 is GTSNPN and CDR2 is SVGIG (reference sequence).

The CDR3 nucleotides read TGTGCCAGCAGCCGGCAGGGGGGAACTGAAGCTTTCTTT. Protein sequence: CASSRQGGTEAFF. The V gene is TRBV7-2, the J gene TRBJ1-1; 7 nucleotides agree with TRBD1. The CDR3 sequence is 13 residues long. With V trimmed by 5 bases and J by 5 bases, 5 bases remained unmatched. Germline-derived CDR1 and CDR2 are SGHTA and FQGNSA.

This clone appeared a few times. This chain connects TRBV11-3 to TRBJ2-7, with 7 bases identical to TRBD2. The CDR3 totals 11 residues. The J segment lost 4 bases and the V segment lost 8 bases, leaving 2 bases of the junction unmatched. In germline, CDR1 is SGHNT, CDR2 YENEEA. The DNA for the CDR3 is TGTGCCAGCGGGGAGGGATACGAGCAGTACTTC. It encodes CASGEGYEQYF.